A single sample is the source of the 14 T cell receptor beta chains below, sequenced in a study of cytomegalovirus exposure and HLA in healthy donors. The PCR made use of 60 Vbeta and 13 Jbeta primers. Data came from immunoSEQ multiplex PCR; TCRdb stores just in-frame clones and leaves some out. Here the sample spans approximately 170,000 clones, 68% being singletons. The sequenced sample was PBMCs. These TCRs come from a middle-aged woman in good health and CMV-seropositive.

The chain employs TRBV28 and TRBJ1-5; no clear D. The CDR3 extends over 15 amino acids. Germline CDR1 and CDR2: MDHEN and SYDVKM. With 3 bases removed from V and 2 bases from J, the gap between germline ends came to 11 bases. CDR3 DNA sequence: TGTGCCAGCAGTTTTTGGATGGGAGGCAATCAGCCCCAGCATTTT. This encodes CASSFWMGGNQPQHF.

In this sample, this clone turned up a few times. V usage is TRBV11-3 and J usage is TRBJ2-2; D possibly corresponds to TRBD1 (5 bases). Germline V gene data show CDR1 as SGHNT and CDR2 as YENEEA. This CDR3 is 13 amino acids long. Trimming pared 3 bases from V and 7 bases from J, leaving 9 bases between. The CDR3 nucleotides read TGTGCCAGCAGCTTTTCAGGGTACGGGGAGCTGTTTTTT. Amino acids: CASSFSGYGELFF.

This clone was observed a few times. The chain combines TRBV5-1 with TRBJ2-3; D might be TRBD1 (6 bases). CDR1 and CDR2 from the germline V gene are SGHRS and YFSETQ. Deletions cut 1 base from V and 6 bases from J, with 18 bases between. The CDR3 contains 16 residues. CDR3 nucleotide sequence: TGCGCCAGCAGCTTGTCGGGGACACCAAAAGGGGATACGCAGTATTTT. Translated, it gives CASSLSGTPKGDTQYF.

As for this clone: One end of the junction is discordant with germline, which a read error may explain. The V gene is TRBV5-6, the J gene TRBJ1-5; 7 nucleotides match TRBD1. The CDR3 loop spans 11 amino acids. The V gene's germline CDR1 is SGHDT and CDR2 YYEEEE. DNA for the CDR3: TGTGCCAGCAGCCACAGACAGGGTTTAAGCTTT. Encoded protein: CASSHRQGLSF. Supplemented by reference TRBV5-6 and TRBJ1-5, the full variable domain reads DAGVTQSPTHLIKTRGQQVTLRCSPKSGHDTVSWYQQALGQGPQFIFQYYEEEERQRGNFPDRFSGHQFPNYSSELNVNALLLGDSALYLCASSHRQGLSFGDGTRLSIL.

The gene calls are TRBV18 and TRBJ1-3; 7 nucleotides line up with TRBD1. V shed 5 bases and J 3 bases; nucleotides not matched to a gene: 4. The V gene's germline CDR1 is KGHSH and CDR2 LQKENI. CDR3 length: 14 amino acids. The CDR3 sequence: CASSGQAIGNTIYF. CDR3 DNA: TGTGCCAGCTCAGGACAGGCCATTGGAAACACCATATATTTT.

The V gene is TRBV9, the J gene TRBJ2-7, with a possible D match to TRBD1 (6 bases). V lost 0 bases to trimming and J lost 0 bases, with 10 bases between them. Germline assignment: CDR1 SGDLS and CDR2 YYNGEE. The CDR3 consists of 15 residues. Written as DNA, the CDR3 is TGTGCCAGCAGCGTAGAGGACAGCCCCTCCTACGAGCAGTACTTC. Protein: CASSVEDSPSYEQYF.

This clone turned up a few times. The chain has TRBV7-3 and TRBJ2-1, with 9 bases identical to TRBD2. V shed 1 base, J shed 9 bases, and the junction held 7 bases outside the gene matches. Germline V gene sequence: CDR1 SGHTA, CDR2 FQGTGA. CDR3 length: 15 amino acids. This CDR3 reads CASSLKGGGACEQFF. DNA of the CDR3: TGTGCCAGCAGCTTAAAAGGCGGGGGGGCCTGTGAGCAGTTCTTC.

The chain joins TRBV9 to TRBJ1-2, with 8 positions matching TRBD1. The V gene end was trimmed by 3 bases and the J gene end by 4 bases; junction bases not matched to a gene: 8. The length of the CDR3 is 15 residues. The germline V gene encodes CDR1 SGDLS and CDR2 YYNGEE. CDR3 DNA: TGTGCCAGCAGCGATGGACAGGGAGGGTCCTATGGCTACACCTTC. It encodes CASSDGQGGSYGYTF.

The chain carries TRBV5-4 and TRBJ1-2; D is unclear. The CDR3 covers 14 residues. Germline-derived CDR1 and CDR2 are SGHNT and YYREEE (reference sequence). V was trimmed by 0 bases and J by 4 bases, leaving 10 bases between them. The CDR3 reads CASSLVESVYGYTF. The DNA for the CDR3 is TGTGCCAGCAGCTTGGTGGAGTCTGTCTATGGCTACACCTTC.

CDR3 nucleotide sequence: TGTGCCAGCAGAGGGCGGGTAGCGGGATCCTACGAGCAGTACTTC. Translated, it gives CASRGRVAGSYEQYF. The chain has TRBV2 and TRBJ2-5, with TRBD2 matching 8 bases. The end of the DNA is better explained by TRBJ2-7, so the J call may be wrong. Germline loops: CDR1 SNHLY, CDR2 FYNNEI. The CDR3 runs 15 residues.

This clone was seen a few times. The chain recombines TRBV28 with TRBJ1-6; D might be TRBD1 (6 bases). Germline CDR1 reads MDHEN; CDR2 reads SYDVKM. This CDR3 contains 14 residues. With 0 bases removed from V and 12 bases from J, the gap between germline ends came to 12 bases. The CDR3 loop is CASSLWDRRGPLHF. The CDR3 DNA reads TGTGCCAGCAGTTTATGGGACAGACGAGGACCCCTCCACTTT.

This clone was detected only once. The rearrangement links TRBV28 to TRBJ1-5, with 9 positions matching TRBD1. The CDR3 runs to 14 residues. Germline CDR1 MDHEN, CDR2 SYDVKM. V was clipped by 6 bases and J by 5 bases; unmatched bases: 5. CDR3 in DNA: TGTGCCAGCAGACAGGGGGCAGGGTATCAGCCCCAGCATTTT. Protein: CASRQGAGYQPQHF.

This chain links TRBV7-2 with TRBJ2-2, with 7 positions matching TRBD1. CDR3 length equals 16 residues. Germline CDR1 reads SGHTA; CDR2 reads FQGNSA. Trimming took 1 base from V and 5 from J; bases not matched to a gene: 7. The DNA for the CDR3 is TGTGCCAGCAGCTTAGAGGGACAGAGTAGTACCGGGGAGCTGTTTTTT. It yields the protein CASSLEGQSSTGELFF.

The V and J genes are TRBV18 and TRBJ2-7, with D perhaps matching TRBD2 (6 bases). The germline V and J ends were trimmed by 6 bases and 6 bases, with 18 bases remaining between them. CDR1 KGHSH and CDR2 LQKENI come from the germline V gene. This CDR3 comprises 14 residues. CDR3 sequence: CASSPTGTLGEQYF. In DNA form, the CDR3 reads TGTGCCAGCTCCCCAACGGGGACTCTGGGCGAGCAGTACTTC.